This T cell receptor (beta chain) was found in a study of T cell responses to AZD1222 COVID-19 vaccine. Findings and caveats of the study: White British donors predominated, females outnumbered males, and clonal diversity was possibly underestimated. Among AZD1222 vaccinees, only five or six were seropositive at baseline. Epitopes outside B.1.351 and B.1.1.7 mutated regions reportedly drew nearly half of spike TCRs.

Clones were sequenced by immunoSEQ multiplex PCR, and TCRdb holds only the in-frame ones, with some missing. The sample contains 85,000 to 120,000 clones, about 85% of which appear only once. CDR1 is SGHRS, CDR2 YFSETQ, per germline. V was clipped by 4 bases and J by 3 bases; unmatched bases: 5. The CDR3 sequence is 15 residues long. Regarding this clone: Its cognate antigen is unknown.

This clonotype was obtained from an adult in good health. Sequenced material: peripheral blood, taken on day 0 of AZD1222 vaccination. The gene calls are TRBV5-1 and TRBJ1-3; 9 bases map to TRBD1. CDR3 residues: CASSPGQGGGNTIYF. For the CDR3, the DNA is TGCGCCAGCAGCCCGGGACAGGGTGGTGGAAACACCATATATTTT.